The clone carrying this T cell receptor beta chain was recorded many times. These data originate in a study of shared clonotypes between healthy human individuals. Study information: CD4 naive and memory got three plates each, CD8 naive two, CD8 memory one.

V was cut by 4 bases and J by 5 bases, with 14 bases left in between. CDR3 length: 14 residues. The germline V gene encodes CDR1 SGHRS and CDR2 YFSETQ. Caucasian adults residing in Nashville, Tennessee made up all the donors. This table comes from immunoSEQ multiplex PCR, and its TCRdb copy is limited to in-frame clones, with some not included. The data contain about 120,000 clones, 68% of them singletons. The chain joins TRBV5-1 to TRBJ2-3; D remains ambiguous. The sequence was obtained from a woman under 40 in good health. Material for sequencing was memory CD8+ T cells sorted from blood. Noted subset: CD45RO+ cells pooled with CCR7-negative TemRA cells. In DNA form, the CDR3 reads TGCGCCAGCAGCGTGCCTCAGATCAGAGATACGCAGTATTTT. Translating gives CASSVPQIRDTQYF.